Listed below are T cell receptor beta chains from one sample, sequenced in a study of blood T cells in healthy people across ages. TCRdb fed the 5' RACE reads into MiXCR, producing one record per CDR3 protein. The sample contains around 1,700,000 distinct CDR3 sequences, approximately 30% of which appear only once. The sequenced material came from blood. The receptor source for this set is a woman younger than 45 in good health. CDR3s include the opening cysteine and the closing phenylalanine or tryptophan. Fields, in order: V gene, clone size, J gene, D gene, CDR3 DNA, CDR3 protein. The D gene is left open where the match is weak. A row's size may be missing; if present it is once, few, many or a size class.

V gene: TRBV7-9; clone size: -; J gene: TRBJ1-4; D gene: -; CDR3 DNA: TGTGCCATTGGAAGAGCAACTAATGAAAAACTGTTTTTT; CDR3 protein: CAIGRATNEKLFF
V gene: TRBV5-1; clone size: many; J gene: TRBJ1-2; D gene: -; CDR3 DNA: TGCGCCAGCAGCTTGTTTCAGTATGGCTACACCTTC; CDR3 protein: CASSLFQYGYTF
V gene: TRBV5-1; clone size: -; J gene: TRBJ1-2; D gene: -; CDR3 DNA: TGCGCCAGCAAGGAGGACTATGGCTACACCTTC; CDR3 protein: CASKEDYGYTF
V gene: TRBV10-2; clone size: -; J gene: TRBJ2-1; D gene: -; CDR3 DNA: TGCGCCAGCAGCCCGACAGTCCACTCCTACAATGAGCAGTTCTTC; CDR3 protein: CASSPTVHSYNEQFF
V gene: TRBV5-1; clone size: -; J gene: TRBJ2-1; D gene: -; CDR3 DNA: TGCGCCAGCAGCCCGGCTCCCAGCTCCTACAATGAGCAGTTCTTC; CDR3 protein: CASSPAPSSYNEQFF
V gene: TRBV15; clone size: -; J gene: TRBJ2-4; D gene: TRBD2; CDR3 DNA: TGTGCCATCAGCATCCTAGCGGGAGAAAACATTCAGTACTTC; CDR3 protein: CAISILAGENIQYF
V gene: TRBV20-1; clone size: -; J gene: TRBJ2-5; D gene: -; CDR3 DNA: TGCAGTGCTCCCCGGGAGATACACAATGAGCAGTACTTC; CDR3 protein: CSAPREIHNEQYF
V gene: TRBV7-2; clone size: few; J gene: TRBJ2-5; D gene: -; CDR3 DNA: TGTGCCAGCAGCTTACACGTCGCGGGTCAAAGGGCCCAGTACTTC; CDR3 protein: CASSLHVAGQRAQYF
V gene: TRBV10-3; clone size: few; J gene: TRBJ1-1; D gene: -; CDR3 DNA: TGTGCCATCAGAGGTTCAGGGACGAACACTGAAGCTTTCTTT; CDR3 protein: CAIRGSGTNTEAFF
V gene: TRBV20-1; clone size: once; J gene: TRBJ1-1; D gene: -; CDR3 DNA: TGCAGTGCTGCCCGGGGGGACACTGAAGCTTTCTTT; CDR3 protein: CSAARGDTEAFF
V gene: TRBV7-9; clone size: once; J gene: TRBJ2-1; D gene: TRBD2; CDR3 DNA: TGTGCCAGCACCGTGCCCCCAAGCGGGGGTGACAATGAGCAGTTCTTC; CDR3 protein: CASTVPPSGGDNEQFF
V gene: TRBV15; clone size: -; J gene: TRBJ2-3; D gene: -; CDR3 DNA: TGTGCCACCAGCAGAGAAGACGGAGGCCCGTCAGATACGCAGTATTTT; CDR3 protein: CATSREDGGPSDTQYF
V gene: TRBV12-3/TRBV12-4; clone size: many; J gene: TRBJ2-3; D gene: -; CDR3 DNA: TGTGCCAGCAGTTTACTTCGGGGCACAGATACGCAGTATTTT; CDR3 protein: CASSLLRGTDTQYF
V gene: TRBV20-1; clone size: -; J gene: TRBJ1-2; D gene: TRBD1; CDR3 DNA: TGCAGTGCTTCTACAGGGGGTAACTATGGCTACACCTTC; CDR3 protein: CSASTGGNYGYTF
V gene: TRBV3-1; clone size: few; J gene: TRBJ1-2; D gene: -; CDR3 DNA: TGTGCCAGCAGCCAAGATGGGTCGGCCTCCTATGGCTACACCTTC; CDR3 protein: CASSQDGSASYGYTF
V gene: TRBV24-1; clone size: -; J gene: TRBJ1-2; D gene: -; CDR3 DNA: TGTGCCACCAGTGTAGGGTACGGCTATGGCTACACCTTC; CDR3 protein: CATSVGYGYGYTF
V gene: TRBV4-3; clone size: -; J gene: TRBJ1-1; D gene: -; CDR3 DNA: TGCGCCAGCAGCCAAGATCACCCGGGTAACACTGAAGCTTTCTTT; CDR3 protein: CASSQDHPGNTEAFF
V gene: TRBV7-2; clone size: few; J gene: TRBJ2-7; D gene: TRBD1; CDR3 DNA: TGTGCCAACGAACCACAGACAGGGAACCAGCCCGAGCAGTACTTC; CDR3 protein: CANEPQTGNQPEQYF
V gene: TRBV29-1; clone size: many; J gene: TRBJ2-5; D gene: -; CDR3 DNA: TGCAGCGTTGAAGTTTTGGCCAGGCAAGAGACCCAGTACTTC; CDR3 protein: CSVEVLARQETQYF
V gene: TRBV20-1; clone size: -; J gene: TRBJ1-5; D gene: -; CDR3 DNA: TGCAGTGCTACGGGGGGGATTAGAGACAGCAATCAGCCCCAGCATTTT; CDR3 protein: CSATGGIRDSNQPQHF
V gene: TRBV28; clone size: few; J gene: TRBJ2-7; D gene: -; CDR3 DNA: TGTGCCAGCAAGGGGGGACGAACCTACGAGCAGTACTTC; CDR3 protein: CASKGGRTYEQYF
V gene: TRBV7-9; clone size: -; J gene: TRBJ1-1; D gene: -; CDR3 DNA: TGTGCCAGCAGCCCGGGACGTGAGGACACTGAAGCTTTCTTT; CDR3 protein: CASSPGREDTEAFF
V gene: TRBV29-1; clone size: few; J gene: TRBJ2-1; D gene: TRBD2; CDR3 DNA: TGCAGCGTTGAAGATCACGTAGCGGGGTTGAACAATGAGCAGTTCTTC; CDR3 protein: CSVEDHVAGLNNEQFF
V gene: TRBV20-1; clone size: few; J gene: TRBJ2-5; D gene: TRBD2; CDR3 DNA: TGCAGTGCCCAAGCGGGGCAAAGGTACCGAGACACCAATGAGCAGTACTTC; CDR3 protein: CSAQAGQRYRDTNEQYF
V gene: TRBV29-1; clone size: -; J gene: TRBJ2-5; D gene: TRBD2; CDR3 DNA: TGCAGCGTTGTGGGGACTAGCGCCGAGACCCAGTACTTC; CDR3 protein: CSVVGTSAETQYF
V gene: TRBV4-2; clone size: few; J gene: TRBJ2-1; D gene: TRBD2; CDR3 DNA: TGTGCCAGTAAAACGGAAGCGGGGGGGTACAATGAGCAGTTCTTC; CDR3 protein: CASKTEAGGYNEQFF
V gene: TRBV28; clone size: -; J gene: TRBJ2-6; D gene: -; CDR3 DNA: TGTGCCAGCAGTTCGGACTGGAGCTCTGGGGCCAACGTCCTGACTTTC; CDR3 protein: CASSSDWSSGANVLTF
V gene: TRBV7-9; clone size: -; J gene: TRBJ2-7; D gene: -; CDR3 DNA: TGTGCCAGCAGCTCCCTGGACAGTAACTACGAGCAGTACTTC; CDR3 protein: CASSSLDSNYEQYF